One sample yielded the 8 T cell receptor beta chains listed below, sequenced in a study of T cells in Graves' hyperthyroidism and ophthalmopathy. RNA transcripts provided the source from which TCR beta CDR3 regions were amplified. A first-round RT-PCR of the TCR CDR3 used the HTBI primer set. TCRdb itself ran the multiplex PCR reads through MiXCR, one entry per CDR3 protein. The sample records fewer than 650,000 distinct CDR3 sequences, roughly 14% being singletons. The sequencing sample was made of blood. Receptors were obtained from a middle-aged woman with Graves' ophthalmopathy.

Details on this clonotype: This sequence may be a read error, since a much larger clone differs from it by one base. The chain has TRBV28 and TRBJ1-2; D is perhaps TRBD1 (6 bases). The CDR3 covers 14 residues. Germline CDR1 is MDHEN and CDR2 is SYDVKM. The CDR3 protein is CASGSMGAGYGYAF. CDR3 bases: TGTGCCAGCGGGTCCATGGGGGCTGGCTATGGCTACGCCTTC.

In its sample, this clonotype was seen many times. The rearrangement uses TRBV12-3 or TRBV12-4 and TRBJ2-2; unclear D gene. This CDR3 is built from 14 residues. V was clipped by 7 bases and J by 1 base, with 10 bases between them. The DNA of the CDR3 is TGTGCCAGCACCCTCGGCGTGAACACCGGGGAGCTGTTTTTT. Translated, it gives CASTLGVNTGELFF.

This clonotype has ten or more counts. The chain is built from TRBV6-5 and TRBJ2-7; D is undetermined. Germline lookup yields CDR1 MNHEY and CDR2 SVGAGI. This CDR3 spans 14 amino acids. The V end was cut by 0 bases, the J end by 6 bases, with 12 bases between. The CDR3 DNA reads TGTGCCAGCAGTTACTCGAGTGTAGGACCCGAGCAGTACTTC. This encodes CASSYSSVGPEQYF.

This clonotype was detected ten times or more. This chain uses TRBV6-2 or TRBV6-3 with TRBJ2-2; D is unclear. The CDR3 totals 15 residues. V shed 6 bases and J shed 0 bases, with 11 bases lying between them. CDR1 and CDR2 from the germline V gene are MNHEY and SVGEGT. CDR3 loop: CASSPSTTNTGELFF. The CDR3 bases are TGTGCCAGCAGCCCATCGACCACGAACACCGGGGAGCTGTTTTTT.

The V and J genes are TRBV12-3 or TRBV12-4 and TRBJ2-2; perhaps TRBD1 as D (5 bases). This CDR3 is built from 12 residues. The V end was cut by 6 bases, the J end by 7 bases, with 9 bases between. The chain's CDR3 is CASSRQLGELFF. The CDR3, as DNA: TGTGCCAGCAGCCGACAGCTCGGGGAGCTGTTTTTT.

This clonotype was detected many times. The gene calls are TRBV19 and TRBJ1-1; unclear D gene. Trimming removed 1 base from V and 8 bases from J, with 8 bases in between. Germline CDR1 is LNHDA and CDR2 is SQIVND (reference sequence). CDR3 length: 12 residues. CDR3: CASSIVEEEAFF. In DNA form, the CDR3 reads TGTGCCAGTAGTATAGTGGAGGAAGAAGCTTTCTTT.

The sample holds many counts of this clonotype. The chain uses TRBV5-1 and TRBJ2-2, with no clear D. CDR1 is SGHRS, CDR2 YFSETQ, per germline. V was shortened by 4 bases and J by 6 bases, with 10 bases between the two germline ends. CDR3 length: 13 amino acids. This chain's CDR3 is CASSPDLPGELFF. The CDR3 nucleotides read TGCGCCAGCAGCCCAGATCTACCCGGGGAGCTGTTTTTT.

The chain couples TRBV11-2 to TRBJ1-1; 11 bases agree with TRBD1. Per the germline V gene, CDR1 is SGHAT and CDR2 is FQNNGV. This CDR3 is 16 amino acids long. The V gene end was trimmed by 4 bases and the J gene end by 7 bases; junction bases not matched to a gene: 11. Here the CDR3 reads CASSYQGMGTGGEAFF. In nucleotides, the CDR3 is TGTGCCAGCAGCTACCAGGGAATGGGGACAGGGGGTGAAGCTTTCTTT.